This TCR beta chain is drawn from a study of blood T cell repertoires in COVID-19. For the study at large: Sample material is recorded as cDNA or gDNA derived from T cells, B-cell-depleted T cells, or PBMCs.

The study drew participants aged about 18 to 89 years from around 24 US areas. Allocation to cohorts depended on clinical history reported by the participants. Each recovered donor of Cohort 3 presented with two negative PCRs, clearance, or symptom resolution. Clones were read by immunoSEQ multiplex PCR, and TCRdb kept only the in-frame ones, dropping some. Of 250,000 to 350,000 clones detected, around 87% appear once; the ten largest clones hold approximately 5%. There are 13 residues in the CDR3. The V and J ends lost 4 bases and 9 bases, in that order; junction bases with no gene match: 4. From germline, CDR1 is SGHTS and CDR2 YDEGEE.

This chain uses TRBV5-8 with TRBJ1-6, with 7 bases that match TRBD1. The source of this sequence is a woman in her twenties or thirties who had recovered from COVID-19. The material sequenced was PBMCs or T cells enriched from blood (not recorded which). The CDR3: CASSARQGSPLHF. DNA of the CDR3: TGTGCCAGCAGCGCGCGACAGGGTTCACCCCTCCACTTT.